This T cell receptor (beta chain) emerged from a study of shared clonotypes between healthy human individuals. The V segment lost 3 bases and the J segment 4 bases; nucleotides outside the gene matches: 9. The length of the CDR3 is 15 residues. Per the germline V gene, CDR1 is SGDLS and CDR2 is YYNGEE. Turning to this clone: Antigen: not known.

Study-wide results and caveats: Sequencing depth was expected to influence donor clonotype sharing.

Naive CD8 cells lacked CD45RO, underwent positive selection for CCR7 and left out terminally differentiated effector memory CD45RA+ cells. Sequenced by immunoSEQ multiplex PCR; TCRdb stores in-frame clones only, minus some. The table includes about 2.2 million clones, roughly 91% detected once. The V and J genes are TRBV9 and TRBJ2-7; TRBD2 matches at 8 bases. Source material: naive CD8+ T cells from PBMCs. The receptor's source is a man aged 18 to 29 in good health. Some clones in this sample may be carry-over from other donors' samples. DNA for the CDR3: TGTGCCAGCAGCGAGAGCGGGAGTGGTCGGTACGAGCAGTACTTC. Residues: CASSESGSGRYEQYF.